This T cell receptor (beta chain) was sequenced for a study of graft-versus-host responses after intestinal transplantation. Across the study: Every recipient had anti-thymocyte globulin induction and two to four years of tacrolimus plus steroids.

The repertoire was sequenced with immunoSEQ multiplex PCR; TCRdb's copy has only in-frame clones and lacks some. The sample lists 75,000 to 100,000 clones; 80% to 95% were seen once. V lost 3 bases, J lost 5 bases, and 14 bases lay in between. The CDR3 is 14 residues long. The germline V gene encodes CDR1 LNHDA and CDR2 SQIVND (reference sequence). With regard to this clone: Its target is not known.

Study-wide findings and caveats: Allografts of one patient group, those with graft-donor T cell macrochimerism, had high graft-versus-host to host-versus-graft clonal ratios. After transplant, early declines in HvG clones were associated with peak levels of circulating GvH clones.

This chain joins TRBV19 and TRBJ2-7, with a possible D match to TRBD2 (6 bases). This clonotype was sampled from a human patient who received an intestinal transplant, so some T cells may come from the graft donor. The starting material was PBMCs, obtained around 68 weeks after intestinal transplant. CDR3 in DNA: TGTGCCAGTAGTATTCGGGGGATGTCCGACGAGCAGTACTTC. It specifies CASSIRGMSDEQYF. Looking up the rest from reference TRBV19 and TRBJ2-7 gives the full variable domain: DGGITQSPKYLFRKEGQNVTLSCEQNLNHDAMYWYRQDPGQGLRLIYYSQIVNDFQKGDIAEGYSVSREKKESFPLTVTSAQKNPTAFYLCASSIRGMSDEQYFGPGTRLTVT.